These T cell receptor beta chains were read from a single sample in a study of Graves' ophthalmopathy and Graves' hyperthyroidism. Using its own MiXCR run on the multiplex PCR reads, TCRdb lists one record per CDR3 protein. The sample carries hundreds of thousands of distinct CDR3 sequences, 15% to 17% recorded once. Sequenced: peripheral blood. The origin of the receptors is a woman aged 18-29 years with stable Graves' hyperthyroidism. The CDR3 runs from the conserved cysteine through the conserved F or W. Each record gives: CDR3 DNA, CDR3 protein, J gene, V gene, D gene, clone size. A D gene is named only where the DNA matches it firmly. For some rows the clone size is stated as once, few or many, or as a class when expanded; others skip it.

CDR3 DNA: TGTGCCAGCAGTCGGTCACAAGGGGTCCCCTATGGAAACACCATATATTTT
CDR3 protein: CASSRSQGVPYGNTIYF
J gene: TRBJ1-3
V gene: TRBV27
D gene: NA
clone size: few

CDR3 DNA: TGCAGTGCTATCCTGACAGGGGGGATGACTGAAGCTTTCTTT
CDR3 protein: CSAILTGGMTEAFF
J gene: TRBJ1-1
V gene: TRBV20-1
D gene: TRBD1
clone size: NA

CDR3 DNA: TGTGCCAGCAGCCGAGCTAGGCTGACCTCCTATAATTCACCCCTCCACTTT
CDR3 protein: CASSRARLTSYNSPLHF
J gene: TRBJ1-6
V gene: TRBV12-3/TRBV12-4
D gene: NA
clone size: many

CDR3 DNA: TGTGCCACCACCGGGACAGGAAACGAGCAGTACTTC
CDR3 protein: CATTGTGNEQYF
J gene: TRBJ2-7
V gene: TRBV15
D gene: TRBD1
clone size: many

CDR3 DNA: TGTGCCAGCAGCCAAGTGGGCCGCGGGGGCCCCTACAATGAGCAGTTCTTC
CDR3 protein: CASSQVGRGGPYNEQFF
J gene: TRBJ2-1
V gene: TRBV14
D gene: NA
clone size: many

CDR3 DNA: TGCAGTGCTAGAGCCCTGGGTCCAGCAAATCAGCCCCAGCATTTT
CDR3 protein: CSARALGPANQPQHF
J gene: TRBJ1-5
V gene: TRBV20-1
D gene: NA
clone size: NA

CDR3 DNA: TGTGCCAGCGTTAGGACAGACTATGGCTACACCTTC
CDR3 protein: CASVRTDYGYTF
J gene: TRBJ1-2
V gene: TRBV2
D gene: NA
clone size: many

CDR3 DNA: TGCGCCAGCAGCCAATGGAGGTTGAACACTGAAGCTTTCTTT
CDR3 protein: CASSQWRLNTEAFF
J gene: TRBJ1-1
V gene: TRBV4-3
D gene: NA
clone size: few

CDR3 DNA: TGTGCCAGCAGTTTATCCAGGAGGGATGGCTACACCTTC
CDR3 protein: CASSLSRRDGYTF
J gene: TRBJ1-2
V gene: TRBV12-3/TRBV12-4
D gene: NA
clone size: many

CDR3 DNA: TGTGCCAGCAGTTCCCTCAGGGGGCGCGAGCAGTACTTC
CDR3 protein: CASSSLRGREQYF
J gene: TRBJ2-7
V gene: TRBV12-3/TRBV12-4
D gene: TRBD1
clone size: NA

CDR3 DNA: TGTGCCAGCAGCCCGGGACCGGACAGGGGGGAGCTGTTTTTT
CDR3 protein: CASSPGPDRGELFF
J gene: TRBJ2-2
V gene: TRBV6-1
D gene: TRBD1
clone size: many

CDR3 DNA: TGTGCCAGCAACCGTCTCGCGAACACCGGGGAGCTGTTTTTT
CDR3 protein: CASNRLANTGELFF
J gene: TRBJ2-2
V gene: TRBV6-1
D gene: NA
clone size: many

CDR3 DNA: TGCAGCGTCTCGGAAAGCTCTGGAAACACCATATATTTT
CDR3 protein: CSVSESSGNTIYF
J gene: TRBJ1-3
V gene: TRBV29-1
D gene: NA
clone size: NA

CDR3 DNA: TGCGCCAGCAGCTTGGACAGCTCTAACTATGGCTACACCTTC
CDR3 protein: CASSLDSSNYGYTF
J gene: TRBJ1-2
V gene: TRBV5-1
D gene: NA
clone size: many

CDR3 DNA: TGCGCCAGCAACCCGGGGCGCGGGGGGGCTTGGACCGGGGAGCTGTTTTTT
CDR3 protein: CASNPGRGGAWTGELFF
J gene: TRBJ2-2
V gene: TRBV5-1
D gene: TRBD2
clone size: many

CDR3 DNA: TGTGCCAGCAGCTCCCTACAACGGGACGGACAGAACACCGGGGAGCTGTTTTTT
CDR3 protein: CASSSLQRDGQNTGELFF
J gene: TRBJ2-2
V gene: TRBV7-2
D gene: NA
clone size: few

CDR3 DNA: TGTGCCAGCAGTGAATTAACGACCGGGGAGCTGTTTTTT
CDR3 protein: CASSELTTGELFF
J gene: TRBJ2-2
V gene: TRBV2
D gene: NA
clone size: few

CDR3 DNA: TGTGCCAGCAGCCCACAAGGGGGACTCCAAGAGACCCAGTACTTC
CDR3 protein: CASSPQGGLQETQYF
J gene: TRBJ2-5
V gene: TRBV9
D gene: NA
clone size: many

CDR3 DNA: TGTGCCAGCAGTTTAGGGGGGATCAACTATGGCTACACCTTC
CDR3 protein: CASSLGGINYGYTF
J gene: TRBJ1-2
V gene: TRBV28
D gene: NA
clone size: many

CDR3 DNA: TGTGCCAGCAGCGGGGAACTGACAGGGATTCACACTGAAGCTTTCTTT
CDR3 protein: CASSGELTGIHTEAFF
J gene: TRBJ1-1
V gene: TRBV3-1
D gene: TRBD1
clone size: NA

CDR3 DNA: TGTGCCAGCAGTTTACTCAGGGCTGAGACCCAGTACTTC
CDR3 protein: CASSLLRAETQYF
J gene: TRBJ2-5
V gene: TRBV27
D gene: NA
clone size: NA

CDR3 DNA: TGTGCCAGCAGTTACTCGCGGACGGGGAGAGGCACTGAAGCTTTCTTT
CDR3 protein: CASSYSRTGRGTEAFF
J gene: TRBJ1-1
V gene: TRBV6-2/TRBV6-3
D gene: NA
clone size: NA

CDR3 DNA: TGTGCCAGCAGTTATTTCGGGGCTGGGGCCAACGTCCTGACTTTC
CDR3 protein: CASSYFGAGANVLTF
J gene: TRBJ2-6
V gene: TRBV6-5
D gene: NA
clone size: many

CDR3 DNA: TGTGCCAGCTCCCCCGGGACAGTAACTATGAACACTGAAGCTTTCTTT
CDR3 protein: CASSPGTVTMNTEAFF
J gene: TRBJ1-1
V gene: TRBV18
D gene: TRBD1
clone size: NA

CDR3 DNA: TGTGCCAGCAGTCCATACAGGGCCAACTATGGCTACACCTTC
CDR3 protein: CASSPYRANYGYTF
J gene: TRBJ1-2
V gene: TRBV27
D gene: NA
clone size: many

CDR3 DNA: TGTGCCAGCAAAAGACAGGGATATCAGCCCCAGCATTTT
CDR3 protein: CASKRQGYQPQHF
J gene: TRBJ1-5
V gene: TRBV19
D gene: TRBD1
clone size: many

CDR3 DNA: TGTGCCAGCTCACCGGGACAGGTTAATCACGAGCAGTACTTC
CDR3 protein: CASSPGQVNHEQYF
J gene: TRBJ2-7
V gene: TRBV18
D gene: TRBD1
clone size: few

CDR3 DNA: TGCGCCAGCAGCTTGACCCGCCGGGACAGGGGGAACACTGAAGCTTTCTTT
CDR3 protein: CASSLTRRDRGNTEAFF
J gene: TRBJ1-1
V gene: TRBV5-1
D gene: TRBD1
clone size: NA

CDR3 DNA: TGTGCCATCACCGTACCTGCTGAAGCTTTCTTT
CDR3 protein: CAITVPAEAFF
J gene: TRBJ1-1
V gene: TRBV6-1
D gene: NA
clone size: many

CDR3 DNA: TGCAGCGTTGAAGTGGAAGCTGAAGCTTTCTTT
CDR3 protein: CSVEVEAEAFF
J gene: TRBJ1-1
V gene: TRBV29-1
D gene: NA
clone size: many

CDR3 DNA: TGTGCCAGCTCCCAAACTGGGGGGCGGTACGAGCAGTACTTC
CDR3 protein: CASSQTGGRYEQYF
J gene: TRBJ2-7
V gene: TRBV18
D gene: NA
clone size: NA

CDR3 DNA: TGTGCCAGCAGTGGTCGTCTCACAGGGGATTTCGGCTACACCTTC
CDR3 protein: CASSGRLTGDFGYTF
J gene: TRBJ1-2
V gene: TRBV25-1
D gene: TRBD1
clone size: many

CDR3 DNA: TGTGCCAGCAGTCCTTTGAATCCGAACACTGAAGCTTTCTTT
CDR3 protein: CASSPLNPNTEAFF
J gene: TRBJ1-1
V gene: TRBV12-3/TRBV12-4
D gene: NA
clone size: many